What follows are 11 T cell receptor beta chains derived from one specimen sequenced in a study of cytomegalovirus exposure and HLA in healthy donors. Use of 60 Vbeta and 13 Jbeta primers characterized the PCR. Clones were sequenced by immunoSEQ multiplex PCR, and TCRdb holds only the in-frame ones, with some missing. The data contain roughly 160,000 clones, 84% of them seen just once; the ten biggest clones take up around 1%. Specimen: PBMCs. These receptors were collected from a man aged 25 to 40 in good health and CMV-seronegative.

Ten or more counts support this clone. The V call is TRBV23-1, the J call TRBJ1-1, with D unclear. TRBV23-1 is designated an ORF whose function remains uncertain. Trimming pared 3 bases from V and 1 base from J, leaving 6 bases between. There are 13 residues in the CDR3. The CDR3 bases are TGCGCCAGCAGTCAGGAGAGGAACACTGAAGCTTTCTTT. Translating it yields CASSQERNTEAFF.

For this clone: At one end the junction does not follow the germline gene, possibly because of a read error. The J gene is TRBJ2-7, the V gene TRBV11-2; perhaps TRBD1 as D (6 bases). Germline assignment: CDR1 SGHAT and CDR2 FQNNGV. The CDR3 length is 17 residues. The CDR3 region has the DNA TGTGCCAGCAGCGTAGAACGCCAGGGGCCTTTTGGCTACGAGCAGTACTTC. Translated: CASSVERQGPFGYEQYF.

The V and J genes are TRBV27 and TRBJ2-7, with D possibly being TRBD2 (5 bases). The germline V gene has CDR1 MNHEY and CDR2 SMNVEV (reference sequence). With 5 bases removed from V and 3 bases from J, the gap between germline ends came to 17 bases. CDR3 size: 15 residues. CDR3: CASSLKGGDYYEQYF. CDR3 DNA sequence: TGTGCCAGCAGTCTAAAAGGCGGAGACTACTACGAGCAGTACTTC.

This clone was picked up one time. The chain has TRBV29-1 and TRBJ1-4; 7 positions match TRBD1. Germline lookup yields CDR1 SQVTM and CDR2 ANQGSEA. J lost 5 bases, V lost 5 bases, and 5 bases had no gene match. The CDR3 runs to 13 residues. DNA for the CDR3: TGCAGCGTTAAGGGCAGGGGGAATGAAAAACTGTTTTTT. It yields the protein CSVKGRGNEKLFF.

The chain links TRBV19 to TRBJ2-7; D perhaps matches TRBD2 (5 bases). The CDR3 runs to 14 residues. Germline V CDR1 and CDR2: LNHDA, SQIVND (reference sequence). V lost 1 base to trimming and J lost 4 bases, with 11 bases between them. CDR3 in amino acids: CASSIVNGIYEQYF. The CDR3 DNA sequence: TGTGCCAGTAGTATAGTTAACGGGATTTACGAGCAGTACTTC.

This clone was seen more than once but under ten times. This rearrangement joins TRBV28 to TRBJ2-1; D not resolved. There are 13 residues in the CDR3. V shed 7 bases and J shed 8 bases, with 15 bases lying between them. CDR1 MDHEN and CDR2 SYDVKM come from the germline V gene. CDR3 coding DNA: TGTGCCAGCATGAACAGCATTCGATATGAGCAGTTCTTC. Amino acids: CASMNSIRYEQFF.

The chain carries TRBV5-4 and TRBJ2-7; 13 bases match TRBD2. Trimming removed 5 bases from V and 4 bases from J; junction bases left unmatched: 12. Germline values: CDR1 SGHNT, CDR2 YYREEE (reference sequence). The CDR3 covers 17 residues. CDR3 bases: TGTGCCAGCAGTACCGGACTAGCGGGAGCGGATCGGTACGAGCAGTACTTC. Its protein is CASSTGLAGADRYEQYF.

The V and J genes are TRBV6-5 and TRBJ2-3; the D gene is possibly TRBD2 (6 bases). Germline V gene sequence: CDR1 MNHEY, CDR2 SVGAGI. The CDR3 totals 16 residues. V was shortened by 0 bases and J by 2 bases, with 12 bases between the two germline ends. The CDR3 DNA is TGTGCCAGCAGTTACTCAGTAGCGGATACCACAGATACGCAGTATTTT. Translation gives CASSYSVADTTDTQYF.

This clone was detected only a few times. The rearrangement joins TRBV27 to TRBJ1-1; 8 bases are a match to TRBD1. CDR3 length: 17 amino acids. CDR1 is MNHEY, CDR2 SMNVEV, per germline (reference sequence). Losses at the gene ends were 2 bases for V and 4 bases for J; bases not matched to a gene: 12. CDR3: CASSLGQGWGRPTEAFF. Written as DNA, the CDR3 is TGTGCCAGCAGTTTAGGACAGGGATGGGGTCGTCCCACTGAAGCTTTCTTT.

The V call is TRBV11-3, the J call TRBJ2-7, with a possible D match to TRBD1 (6 bases). Germline assignment: CDR1 SGHNT and CDR2 YENEEA. The CDR3 totals 13 residues. V was shortened by 3 bases and J by 7 bases, with 13 bases between the two germline ends. Written as DNA, the CDR3 is TGTGCCAGCAGCTTCATGACAGGTAGAGAGCAGTACTTC. This gives the protein CASSFMTGREQYF.

This clone has only one observation. The chain couples TRBV4-3 to TRBJ2-7; 9 bases fit TRBD2. V shed 0 bases, J shed 2 bases, and the junction held 5 bases outside the gene matches. CDR1 is LGHNA, CDR2 YSLEER, per germline. The CDR3 has 16 residues. The CDR3 DNA sequence: TGCGCCAGCAGCCAAGATCTGTCTAGCGGGACCTACGAGCAGTACTTC. This encodes CASSQDLSSGTYEQYF.